Listed below are T cell receptor beta chains from one sample, sequenced in a study of beta chain features in type 1 diabetes. TCRdb keeps only in-frame clones here, not all; method: immunoSEQ multiplex PCR. The sample consists of 600,000 to 750,000 clones, roughly an eighth of them appearing once. The sequenced sample was naive CD4+ T cells from blood. Every receptor here comes from a man aged 30-40 years with type 1 diabetes. Both conserved end residues are part of each CDR3. A D gene is named only where the DNA matches it firmly. Not every row has a clone size; where given, it reads once, few, many or a size class.

TRBV4-1	-	TRBJ2-1	-	TGCGCCAGCAGCCAAGATCAGGACTCCGACGGGGGCTTATCCAATGAGCAGTTCTTC	CASSQDQDSDGGLSNEQFF
TRBV29-1	few	TRBJ2-7	TRBD1	TGCAGCGTTCAGCTCGGGACAGGGGGACAGCAGTACTTC	CSVQLGTGGQQYF
TRBV9	few	TRBJ1-3	-	TGTGCCAGCAGCGTAGGAGGCCCCCTTATGAGCTCTGGAAACACCATATATTTT	CASSVGGPLMSSGNTIYF
TRBV4-2	-	TRBJ2-7	-	TGTGCCAGCAGCCAAGACGGACAGATCTACGAGCAGTACTTC	CASSQDGQIYEQYF
TRBV10-3	-	TRBJ1-2	-	TGTGCCATCAGTGAGTCGCGGGGTGATGGCTACACCTTC	CAISESRGDGYTF
TRBV21-1	few	TRBJ2-3	-	TGTGCCAGCAGCACGACAGATACGCAGTATTTT	CASSTTDTQYF
TRBV7-9	-	TRBJ2-7	TRBD1	TGTGCCAGCAGCTCTACGGGGACAGGGGGCGAGCAGTACTTC	CASSSTGTGGEQYF
TRBV9	-	TRBJ2-5	TRBD2	TGTGCCAGCAGCGAAATGACTAGCGGAGACCAAGAGACCCAGTACTTC	CASSEMTSGDQETQYF
TRBV2	few	TRBJ1-5	-	TGTGCCAGCAGTGAAGCCCCGAGAGGGGGGAAGACCCAGCATTTT	CASSEAPRGGKTQHF
TRBV11-1	-	TRBJ2-5	TRBD1	TGTGCCAGCAGCCGCAGACAGGGGGCCGGAGGGGAGACCCAGTACTTC	CASSRRQGAGGETQYF
TRBV5-4	-	TRBJ2-5	TRBD2	TGTGCCAGCAGCACCGGTCCGGGAGGACAAGAGACCCAGTACTTC	CASSTGPGGQETQYF
TRBV30	-	TRBJ2-7	TRBD1	TGTGCCTGGAGGGGACAGACTTCGACGACCCGAAGAAAAACCTACGAGCAGTACTTC	CAWRGQTSTTRRKTYEQYF
TRBV6-5	-	TRBJ2-7	TRBD1	TGTGCCAGCAGTTACAGGGGACAGGGGTCATACGAGCAGTACTTC	CASSYRGQGSYEQYF
TRBV27	few	TRBJ2-1	-	TGTGCCAGCAGCCCATGGGCGGGTAAAAGCTCGACACGCGATGAGCAGTTCTTC	CASSPWAGKSSTRDEQFF
TRBV19	few	TRBJ2-3	-	TGTGCCAGTAGGCCGCGGGGCAGCACAGATACGCAGTATTTT	CASRPRGSTDTQYF
TRBV6-5	few	TRBJ1-3	-	TGTGCCAGCATGTGGCAGCGAACTGGAAACACCATATATTTT	CASMWQRTGNTIYF
TRBV5-6	few	TRBJ1-2	-	TGTGCCAGCAGCCCGGCCGTGTTGGGCTATGGCTACACCTTC	CASSPAVLGYGYTF
TRBV2	-	TRBJ2-7	-	TGTGCCAGCAGTAAGGAAAATGCCCTGGGCGAGCAGTACTTC	CASSKENALGEQYF
TRBV30	few	TRBJ2-7	-	TGTGCCTGCCCGGCCCGATTTTCCTACGAGCAGTACTTC	CACPARFSYEQYF
TRBV7-9	few	TRBJ2-3	-	TGTGCCAGCAGCTTCTCCGTGGGGCCAAGCACAGATACGCAGTATTTT	CASSFSVGPSTDTQYF
TRBV18	few	TRBJ1-2	-	TGTGCCAGCTCACCACAGTCAGAATCTGGCTACACCTTC	CASSPQSESGYTF
TRBV15	-	TRBJ1-2	-	TGTGCCACCAGCGGCCGGGAGTATGGCTACACCTTC	CATSGREYGYTF
TRBV30	few	TRBJ2-3	TRBD2	TGTGCCTGGAGTTCCCTCGGGGGGGGGACAGATACGCAGTATTTT	CAWSSLGGGTDTQYF
TRBV9	few	TRBJ1-1	TRBD1	TGTGCCAGCAGCGTCCGGGACAGGGGGCTAGAAGCTTTCTTT	CASSVRDRGLEAFF
TRBV7-9	-	TRBJ1-5	-	TGTGCCAGCAGCCCCGGGGGGACTAGCAATCAGCCCCAGCATTTT	CASSPGGTSNQPQHF
TRBV4-3	-	TRBJ1-2	-	TGCGCCAGCAGCCAAGAACAGGGTGGCTATGGCTACACCTTC	CASSQEQGGYGYTF
TRBV28	-	TRBJ2-3	TRBD2	TGTGCCAGCAGTCCAGCAGGACTAGCGGGGGACAAGGATACGCAGTATTTT	CASSPAGLAGDKDTQYF
TRBV7-9	-	TRBJ1-2	-	TGTGCCAGCAGCTTAGCGATGGGGAACTATGGCTACACCTTC	CASSLAMGNYGYTF
TRBV28	few	TRBJ2-3	TRBD2	TGTGCCAGCAGTCCTCCCCCGGGGGGTGGGAATACGCAGTATTTT	CASSPPPGGGNTQYF
TRBV5-8	-	TRBJ1-5	TRBD1	TGTGCCAGCAGCTTGGACTACAGGGGGCTCGGGAGCAATCAGCCCCAGCATTTT	CASSLDYRGLGSNQPQHF
TRBV11-1	-	TRBJ2-4	TRBD1	TGTGCCAGCAGCTTAGCGGTGGGACAGGGGAAAAACATTCAGTACTTC	CASSLAVGQGKNIQYF
TRBV5-1	-	TRBJ2-7	-	TGCGCCAGCAGCCGCGGACAGATCTCCTACGAGCAGTACTTC	CASSRGQISYEQYF
TRBV19	few	TRBJ1-1	TRBD1	TGTGCCAGTAGTATGCAGGGGGTTGGGACTGAAGCTTTCTTT	CASSMQGVGTEAFF
TRBV7-2	few	TRBJ1-5	-	TGTGCCAGCAGCTTAGAGGGGTTAGGAGGTCAGCCCCAGCATTTT	CASSLEGLGGQPQHF
TRBV28	-	TRBJ2-3	-	TGTGCCAGCAGTTCGTACAGGGTGGCAGATACGCAGTATTTT	CASSSYRVADTQYF
TRBV28	-	TRBJ2-1	-	TGTGCCAGCAGTACTGGCGGCGGGTCGGTCGATGAGCAGTTCTTC	CASSTGGGSVDEQFF
TRBV28	-	TRBJ2-3	TRBD2	TGTGCCAGCAGTTTAAGGGAGACTAGCTTGGCAGATACGCAGTATTTT	CASSLRETSLADTQYF
TRBV7-3	-	TRBJ1-1	-	TGTGCCAGCAGCTTATCAGGGCTTTGGGACACTGAAGCTTTCTTT	CASSLSGLWDTEAFF
TRBV13	few	TRBJ2-7	TRBD1	TGTGCCAGCAGCTTAGGGACAGGGGATTTCCGAACTGTCGAGCAGTACTTC	CASSLGTGDFRTVEQYF
TRBV7-2	-	TRBJ1-2	-	TGTGCCAGCACCCTGGGCCCAGCTAACTATGGCTACACCTTC	CASTLGPANYGYTF
TRBV7-9	few	TRBJ2-1	TRBD2	TGTGCCAGCAGCAGGCGGCTGGCGGGGGGGTTGTACAATGAGCAGTTCTTC	CASSRRLAGGLYNEQFF
TRBV6-5	-	TRBJ2-1	TRBD2	TGTGCCAGCAGTGGGACTAGCACTGCGCGCAATGAGCAGTTCTTC	CASSGTSTARNEQFF
TRBV29-1	few	TRBJ1-2	-	TGCAGCGTTGAAAGGGACTATGGCTACACCTTC	CSVERDYGYTF